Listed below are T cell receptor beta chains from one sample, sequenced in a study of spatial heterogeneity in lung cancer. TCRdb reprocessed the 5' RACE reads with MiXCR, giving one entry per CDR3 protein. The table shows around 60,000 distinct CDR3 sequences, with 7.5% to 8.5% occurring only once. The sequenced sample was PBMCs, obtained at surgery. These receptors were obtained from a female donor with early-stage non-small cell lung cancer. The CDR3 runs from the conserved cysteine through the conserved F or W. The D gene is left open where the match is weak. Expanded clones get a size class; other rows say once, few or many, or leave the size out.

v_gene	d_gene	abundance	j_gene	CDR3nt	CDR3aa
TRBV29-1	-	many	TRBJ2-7	TGCAGCGTTGAAGGGACGGCCACCTACGAGCAGTACTTC	CSVEGTATYEQYF
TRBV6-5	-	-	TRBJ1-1	TGTGCCAGCAGTTACTCGGCAGGGGACGGAGCTTTCTTT	CASSYSAGDGAFF
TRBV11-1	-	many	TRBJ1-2	TGTGCCAGCAGGAGGGGGTCGAACTATGGCTACACCTTC	CASRRGSNYGYTF
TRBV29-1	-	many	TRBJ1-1	TGCAGCGTTGAGGGACCCGGGGGGTTGATGAACACTGAAGCTTTCTTT	CSVEGPGGLMNTEAFF
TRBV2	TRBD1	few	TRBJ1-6	TGTGCCAGCAGTCCCGGGACAGGCCCTAATTCACCCCTCCACTTT	CASSPGTGPNSPLHF
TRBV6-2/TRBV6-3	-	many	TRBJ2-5	TGTGCCAGCAGTTACTCCGTAGACAGGCAGCAAGAGACCCAGTACTTC	CASSYSVDRQQETQYF
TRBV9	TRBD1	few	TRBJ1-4	TGTGCCAGCAGCGTAGCCTCAGGGGGTTCTAATGAAAAACTGTTTTTT	CASSVASGGSNEKLFF
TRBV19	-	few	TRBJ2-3	TGTGCCAGTAGTCTGGTTAGCACAGATACGCAGTATTTT	CASSLVSTDTQYF
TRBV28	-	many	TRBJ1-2	TGTGCCAGCAAAGGACGGAACTATGGCTACACCTTC	CASKGRNYGYTF
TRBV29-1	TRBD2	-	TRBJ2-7	TGCAGCGTTGAGCCGGCGGGAGGAGCTCTAGAGCAGTACTTC	CSVEPAGGALEQYF
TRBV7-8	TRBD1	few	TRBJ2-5	TGTGCCAGCAGCTTAGGGCAGGGGGTCCAAGAGACCCAGTACTTC	CASSLGQGVQETQYF
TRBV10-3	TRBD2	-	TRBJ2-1	TGTGCCATCAGAGCACAACTAGCGGGGAAGGACAATGAGCAGTTCTTC	CAIRAQLAGKDNEQFF
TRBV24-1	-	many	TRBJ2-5	TGTGCCACCAGTGATTTGCCGCAGGGCGGAGAGACCCAGTACTTC	CATSDLPQGGETQYF
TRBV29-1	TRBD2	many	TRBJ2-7	TGCAGCGTGACCAGCGGGACTAGCGTCAGCGAGCAGTACTTC	CSVTSGTSVSEQYF
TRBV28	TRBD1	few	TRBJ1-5	TGTGCCAGCGCCTGGACAGGGGGCACAGATACGCAGCATTTT	CASAWTGGTDTQHF
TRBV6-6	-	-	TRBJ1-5	TGTGCCAGCAACCCAGCGGACCGCAATCAGCCCCAGCATTTT	CASNPADRNQPQHF
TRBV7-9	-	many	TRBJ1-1	TGTGCCAGCTTCCCCCCGGGAGTCCCTGAAGCTTTCTTT	CASFPPGVPEAFF
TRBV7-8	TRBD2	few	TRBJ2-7	TGTGCCAGCAGCTTACAACTAGCGGGAGTTCACGAGCAGTACTTC	CASSLQLAGVHEQYF
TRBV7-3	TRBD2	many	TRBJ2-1	TGTGCCAGCAGTATGGCGGGGGAGGGCACTGAGCAGTTCTTC	CASSMAGEGTEQFF
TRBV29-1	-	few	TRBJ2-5	TGCAGCGTTGAAAGGGGAGGTTTTGAGGCCCAGTACTTC	CSVERGGFEAQYF